This entry concerns a single TCR beta chain. Antigen: not known. The germline gene is not matched at one end of the junction; a read error may be the cause. These data originate in a study of cytomegalovirus exposure and HLA in healthy donors. General observations from the study: The authors judged a highly shared variant cluster likely a sequencing artifact.

The CDR3 contains 16 residues. Germline V gene lookup returns CDR1 SEHNR and CDR2 FQNEAQ (reference sequence). Primers: 60 Vbeta forward and 13 Jbeta reverse. Profiled with immunoSEQ multiplex PCR; TCRdb holds only in-frame clones, not every one. The sample records fewer than 200,000 clones, almost 85% being singletons. The sequencing sample was made of PBMCs. The genes are TRBV7-9 and TRBJ2-1; 8 bases line up with TRBD1. The clonotype comes from a man aged 30-40 years in good health and CMV-seronegative. Written as DNA, the CDR3 is TGTTCCAGCAGCTTGATCAGACAGGGGTTCTACAATGAGCAGTTCTTC. It is translated as CSSSLIRQGFYNEQFF. Full variable domain (outside the CDR3, taken from reference TRBV7-9 and TRBJ2-1): DTGVSQNPRHKITKRGQNVTFRCDPISEHNRLYWYRQTLGQGPEFLTYFQNEAQLEKSRLLSDRFSAERPKGSFSTLEIQRTEQGDSAMYLCSSSLIRQGFYNEQFFGPGTRLTVL.